The next 22 T cell receptor beta chains were all read from a single sample in a study of identical twins. From the 5' RACE reads, TCRdb called clonotypes with MiXCR, one entry per CDR3 protein. The sample contains 500,000 to 600,000 distinct CDR3 sequences, approximately 22% of which appear only once. This sample also appeared in a second study, on T cells expressing NK-cell markers.

The sample taken for sequencing was CD4+ T cells sorted from blood. The receptors derive from a young woman in good health.

There are a few counts of this clonotype. This sequence joins TRBV12-3 or TRBV12-4 and TRBJ1-5; a possible D gene is TRBD1 (5 bases). The CDR3 length is 15 residues. V lost 4 bases to trimming and J lost 1 base, with 11 bases between them. The CDR3, as DNA: TGTGCCAGCAGTTCACGGGGACGAAGCAATCAGCCCCAGCATTTT. Translated: CASSSRGRSNQPQHF.

This clonotype was seen ten or more times. The rearrangement uses TRBV12-3 or TRBV12-4 and TRBJ2-1; D unresolved. This CDR3 spans 11 amino acids. Trimming cost V 6 bases and J 2 bases, with 2 bases left between them. The CDR3 DNA reads TGTGCCAGCAGCACCTACAATGAGCAGTTCTTC. This gives the protein CASSTYNEQFF.

The chain employs TRBV12-3 or TRBV12-4 and TRBJ2-5; 8 bases align to TRBD1. This CDR3 spans 17 amino acids. With V trimmed by 6 bases and J by 2 bases, 14 bases remained unmatched. The CDR3 protein is CASSQGAGGLGQETQYF. The CDR3 DNA sequence: TGTGCCAGCAGCCAGGGGGCAGGGGGCTTGGGGCAAGAGACCCAGTACTTC.

The CDR3: CASSRRDSRNTEAFF. In nucleotides, the CDR3 is TGTGCCAGCAGTCGGCGGGACAGCCGAAACACTGAAGCTTTCTTT. This chain connects TRBV12-3 or TRBV12-4 to TRBJ1-1, with TRBD1 identical over 7 bases. There are 15 residues in the CDR3. Trimming cost V 5 bases and J 2 bases; bases outside gene matches: 8.

This clonotype was detected a few times. The CDR3 region has the DNA TGTGCCAGCAGGATACAGTCGGGCGGCTACACCTTC. As protein: CASRIQSGGYTF. This chain connects TRBV12-3 or TRBV12-4 to TRBJ1-2; D gene uncertain. Trimming cost V 6 bases and J 8 bases, with 13 bases left between them. CDR3 length: 12 amino acids.

V is TRBV27 and J is TRBJ2-7, with a tentative D call TRBD2 (6 bases). The CDR3 extends over 14 amino acids. The germline gives CDR1 MNHEY, CDR2 SMNVEV (reference sequence). The ends were cut back, 5 bases at V and 3 bases at J, with 14 bases in the middle. The CDR3 is CASSRRGIRYEQYF. The CDR3 DNA reads TGTGCCAGCAGTAGACGGGGGATACGCTACGAGCAGTACTTC.

This clonotype was seen more than once but under ten times. V and J are TRBV7-8 and TRBJ1-2, with no clear D. This CDR3 spans 13 amino acids. Trimming shortened V by 4 bases and J by 3 bases, and 9 bases separated the two germline ends. Germline V gene sequence: CDR1 SGHVS, CDR2 FQNEAQ. The CDR3 protein is CASSSIDHYGYTF. In DNA, the CDR3 is TGTGCCAGCAGCTCAATCGACCACTATGGCTACACCTTC. Filled out from reference TRBV7-8 and TRBJ1-2, the complete variable domain reads GAGVSQSPRYKVAKRGQDVALRCDPISGHVSLFWYQQALGQGPEFLTYFQNEAQLDKSGLPSDRFFAERPEGSVSTLKIQRTQQEDSAVYLCASSSIDHYGYTFGSGTRLTVV.

The chain links TRBV5-1 to TRBJ1-5; D gene unclear. Germline V gene lookup returns CDR1 SGHRS and CDR2 YFSETQ. The CDR3 is made up of 15 amino acids. With 0 bases removed from V and 4 bases from J, the gap between germline ends came to 11 bases. The CDR3 loop is CASSLDGVSNQPQHF. The CDR3, as DNA: TGCGCCAGCAGCTTGGATGGGGTTAGTAATCAGCCCCAGCATTTT. The complete variable domain, with remaining parts taken from reference TRBV5-1 and TRBJ1-5, reads KAGVTQTPRYLIKTRGQQVTLSCSPISGHRSVSWYQQTPGQGLQFLFEYFSETQRNKGNFPGRFSGRQFSNSRSEMNVSTLELGDSALYLCASSLDGVSNQPQHFGDGTRLSIL.

V and J are TRBV7-6 and TRBJ2-3; D uncertain. V was trimmed by 2 bases and J by 6 bases, leaving 9 bases between them. Germline values: CDR1 SGHVS, CDR2 FNYEAQ. The CDR3 runs 13 residues. CDR3 DNA sequence: TGTGCCAGCAGCTTACTTCCCTCGGATACGCAGTATTTT. Translated: CASSLLPSDTQYF.

This chain uses TRBV7-9 with TRBJ1-1, with D hard to call. The V and J ends lost 3 bases and 6 bases respectively, with 11 bases between them. Germline CDR1 SEHNR, CDR2 FQNEAQ (reference sequence). The CDR3 totals 13 residues. The CDR3 loop is CASSLGGIAEAFF. The CDR3 DNA is TGTGCCAGCAGCTTGGGCGGCATCGCTGAAGCTTTCTTT.

At least ten counts were recorded for this clonotype. This chain links TRBV10-3 with TRBJ2-1; TRBD2 agrees at 10 bases. This CDR3 region has 16 residues. V lost 6 bases, J lost 0 bases, and 5 bases stayed unmatched. Germline V lookup: CDR1 ENHRY, CDR2 SYGVKD. DNA of the CDR3: TGTGCCATCAGCGGTTCTAGCGGGAGCTCCTACAATGAGCAGTTCTTC. Residues: CAISGSSGSSYNEQFF.

The rearrangement links TRBV5-1 to TRBJ2-3, with 12 bases that match TRBD2. This CDR3 has 17 amino acids. Per germline, CDR1 SGHRS and CDR2 YFSETQ. After removal of 2 bases from V and 1 base from J, the junction contained 5 bases not matched to a gene. The CDR3 region has the DNA TGCGCCAGCAGCTTCCGTCGACTAGCGGGGGGCACAGATACGCAGTATTTT. Its translation: CASSFRRLAGGTDTQYF.

There are a few counts of this clonotype. This sequence joins TRBV30 and TRBJ2-4, with no clear D. Looked up from germline, CDR1 is GTSNPN and CDR2 is SVGIG (reference sequence). Trimming removed 5 bases from V and 0 bases from J, with 8 bases in between. CDR3 size: 13 residues. The CDR3 nucleotides are TGTGCCTGGGAGACACCAGCCAAAAACATTCAGTACTTC. Protein: CAWETPAKNIQYF.

The chain is built from TRBV20-1 and TRBJ2-3; the D call may be TRBD1 or TRBD2 (6 bases each). CDR3 length: 17 amino acids. Germline loops: CDR1 DFQATT, CDR2 SNEGSKA (reference sequence). With 0 bases removed from V and 0 bases from J, the gap between germline ends came to 16 bases. The CDR3 DNA reads TGCAGTGCTAGAGATCCGGGGGCAGCGGCAAGCACAGATACGCAGTATTTT. Its translation is CSARDPGAAASTDTQYF.

The chain links TRBV18 to TRBJ1-6; 7 positions match TRBD1. Germline trimming cut 5 bases from V and 8 bases from J; bases unmatched to any gene: 6. This CDR3 region has 14 residues. CDR1 is KGHSH and CDR2 is LQKENI in the germline V gene. The CDR3 loop is CASSVRQGDSPLHF. CDR3 nucleotides: TGTGCCAGCTCAGTCCGACAGGGAGATTCACCCCTCCACTTT.

This chain uses TRBV29-1 with TRBJ1-1; 7 nucleotides agree with TRBD1. Germline V gene sequence: CDR1 SQVTM, CDR2 ANQGSEA. This CDR3 has 11 residues. Losses at the gene ends were 6 bases for V and 6 bases for J; bases not matched to a gene: 4. CDR3 sequence reads: CSVQGVSEAFF. CDR3 in DNA: TGCAGCGTGCAGGGGGTATCTGAAGCTTTCTTT.

In this sample, this clonotype turned up many times. The chain couples TRBV6-1 to TRBJ2-1, with D tentatively TRBD2 (5 bases). Germline assignment: CDR1 MNHNS and CDR2 SASEGT. V gave up 6 bases and J gave up 1 base, with 7 bases separating them. The CDR3 is 13 amino acids. The CDR3, as DNA: TGTGCCAGCAGACTAGGATCCTACAATGAGCAGTTCTTC. Translation gives CASRLGSYNEQFF.

The V gene is TRBV9, the J gene TRBJ2-1, with 7 nucleotides matching TRBD2. With 3 bases clipped from V and 6 bases from J, the junction kept 3 bases outside the gene matches. The CDR3 has 13 amino acids. Germline CDR1 reads SGDLS; CDR2 reads YYNGEE. The CDR3 DNA is TGTGCCAGCAGCGCGGGGACTACCAATGAGCAGTTCTTC. This translates into CASSAGTTNEQFF.

This clonotype was counted only a few times. The chain recombines TRBV10-3 with TRBJ1-2; D possibly corresponds to TRBD1 (6 bases). CDR1 and CDR2 from the germline V gene are ENHRY and SYGVKD. The CDR3 spans 14 residues. Trimming shortened V by 3 bases and J by 7 bases, and 15 bases separated the two germline ends. This CDR3 reads CAISDNRAEAGYTF. The CDR3, as DNA: TGTGCCATCAGTGACAACAGGGCCGAGGCTGGCTACACCTTC.

This sequence joins TRBV6-1 and TRBJ2-7, with TRBD1 identical over 10 bases. J lost 7 bases, V lost 5 bases, and 5 bases had no gene match. This CDR3 comprises 13 residues. Germline V gene data show CDR1 as MNHNS and CDR2 as SASEGT. CDR3 region: CASSTRDRGEQYF. Written as DNA, the CDR3 is TGTGCCAGCAGTACCCGGGACAGGGGTGAGCAGTACTTC.

V usage is TRBV6-2 or TRBV6-3 and J usage is TRBJ2-1; D remains ambiguous. This CDR3 contains 11 residues. With 2 bases removed from V and 8 bases from J, the gap between germline ends came to 4 bases. Germline values: CDR1 MNHEY, CDR2 SVGEGT. The chain's CDR3 is CASSYPHEQFF. CDR3 coding DNA: TGTGCCAGCAGTTACCCCCATGAGCAGTTCTTC.

The chain is built from TRBV2 and TRBJ1-3; D ambiguous. Germline loops: CDR1 SNHLY, CDR2 FYNNEI. Trimming pared 2 bases from V and 7 bases from J, leaving 9 bases between. This CDR3 comprises 13 residues. CDR3 bases: TGTGCCAGCAGTGAATCTGATCGGAACACCATATATTTT. Translating it yields CASSESDRNTIYF.